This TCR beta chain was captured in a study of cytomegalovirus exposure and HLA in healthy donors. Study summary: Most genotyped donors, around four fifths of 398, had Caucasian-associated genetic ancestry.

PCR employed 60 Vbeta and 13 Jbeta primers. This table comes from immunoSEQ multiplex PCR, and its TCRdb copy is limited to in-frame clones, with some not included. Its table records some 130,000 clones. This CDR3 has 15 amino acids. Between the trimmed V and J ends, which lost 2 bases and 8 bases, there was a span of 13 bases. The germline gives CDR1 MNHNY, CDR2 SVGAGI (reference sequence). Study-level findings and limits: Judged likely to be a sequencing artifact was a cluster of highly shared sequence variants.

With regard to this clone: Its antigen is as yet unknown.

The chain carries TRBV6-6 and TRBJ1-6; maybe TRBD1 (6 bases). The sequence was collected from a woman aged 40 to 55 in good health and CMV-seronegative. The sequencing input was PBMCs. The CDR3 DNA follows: TGTGCCAGCAGTTACCCCTCAGGGGTTCATTCACCCCTCCACTTT. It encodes CASSYPSGVHSPLHF.